These T cell receptor beta chains were read from a single sample in a study of blood T cell repertoires in COVID-19. Method: immunoSEQ multiplex PCR; TCRdb's copy keeps in-frame clones and lacks some. The sample has under 250,000 clones; roughly 85% are singletons. What was sequenced was PBMCs or T cells enriched from blood (not recorded which). These receptors were obtained from a woman aged 50 to 60 with acute COVID-19. The CDR3 runs from the conserved cysteine through the conserved F or W. A D gene is named only where the DNA matches it firmly. Size values are once, few and many counts, or a class for expanded clones, and some rows have none.

d_call	v_call	clone_size	j_call	cdr3_aa	cdr3_nt
TRBD1	TRBV5-4	-	TRBJ2-7	CASSRRTGSDEQYF	TGTGCCAGCAGCCGGAGGACAGGGTCGGACGAGCAGTACTTC
-	TRBV9	-	TRBJ1-4	CASSVGQVPNEKLFF	TGTGCCAGCAGCGTAGGACAGGTCCCTAATGAAAAACTGTTTTTT
TRBD1	TRBV6-2/TRBV6-3	-	TRBJ2-2	CASSYSLTGGERELFF	TGTGCCAGCAGTTACTCGCTCACAGGGGGTGAGCGGGAGCTGTTTTTT
-	TRBV7-9	-	TRBJ2-3	CASTQWPTTSTDTQYF	TGTGCCAGCACCCAATGGCCCACCACGAGCACAGATACGCAGTATTTT
TRBD2	TRBV5-1	-	TRBJ2-1	CASNLGGSGGPQQFF	TGCGCCAGCAACCTTGGAGGGAGCGGGGGGCCTCAGCAGTTCTTC
-	TRBV14	-	TRBJ1-6	CASSQERGTGSPLHF	TGTGCCAGCAGCCAAGAGCGGGGAACCGGCTCACCCCTCCACTTT
TRBD1	TRBV3-1/TRBV3-2	-	TRBJ1-2	CASSQVDRGHGYTF	TGTGCCAGCAGCCAGGTTGACAGGGGGCACGGCTACACCTTC
-	TRBV5-5	few	TRBJ2-6	CASSKQEAGANVLTF	TGTGCCAGCAGCAAACAGGAAGCTGGGGCCAACGTCCTGACTTTC
TRBD1	TRBV30	-	TRBJ2-5	CAWSVSQGVQETQYF	TGTGCCTGGAGTGTTAGCCAGGGGGTACAAGAGACCCAGTACTTC
-	TRBV7-9	-	TRBJ1-2	CASSLDWQPEAF	TGTGCCAGCAGCTTAGACTGGCAGCCGGAGGCATTC
-	TRBV9	-	TRBJ2-7	CASSADSFYEQYF	TGTGCCAGCAGCGCGGACAGCTTCTACGAGCAGTACTTC
TRBD2	TRBV9	once	TRBJ2-2	CASSVSRTSGGLLTNTGELFF	TGTGCCAGCAGCGTAAGCAGGACTAGCGGGGGACTCTTAACGAACACCGGGGAGCTGTTTTTT
TRBD1	TRBV14	-	TRBJ2-1	CASSQGGQGNNEQFF	TGTGCCAGCAGCCAAGGGGGACAGGGAAACAATGAGCAGTTCTTC
-	TRBV11-2	-	TRBJ1-5	CASSWAGGSQPQHF	TGTGCCAGCAGTTGGGCGGGGGGATCTCAGCCCCAGCATTTT
TRBD1	TRBV7-7	-	TRBJ2-5	CASSLGTAQSGETQYF	TGTGCTAGCAGCTTAGGGACAGCCCAGTCGGGGGAGACCCAGTACTTC
TRBD1	TRBV5-4	-	TRBJ1-2	CASSPGGTGDYGTF	TGTGCCAGCAGCCCCGGCGGGACAGGGGACTATGGCACCTTC
-	TRBV18	few	TRBJ2-1	CATAPSSYNEQFF	TGTGCGACAGCCCCGAGCTCCTACAATGAGCAGTTCTTC
TRBD1	TRBV4-3	-	TRBJ1-6	CASSQDTGTGNSPLHF	TGCGCCAGCAGCCAAGATACCGGGACAGGGAATTCACCCCTCCACTTT
-	TRBV30	-	TRBJ1-3	CAWKRSLSGNTIYF	TGTGCCTGGAAGCGGTCACTCTCTGGAAACACCATATATTTT
-	TRBV14	-	TRBJ2-1	CASSQARGLYNEQFF	TGTGCCAGCAGCCAAGCGCGCGGCCTTTACAATGAGCAGTTCTTC
-	TRBV7-9	-	TRBJ2-1	CASSYTRGMNEQFF	TGTGCCAGCAGCTATACGCGAGGGATGAATGAGCAGTTCTTC
-	TRBV27	-	TRBJ1-2	CASSFQQGYGYTF	TGTGCCAGCAGTTTTCAACAGGGCTATGGCTACACCTTC
TRBD1	TRBV30	-	TRBJ1-2	CAWSSGQGVRGYTF	TGTGCCTGGAGCTCGGGACAGGGGGTGAGAGGCTACACCTTC